What follows are 30 T cell receptor beta chains derived from one specimen sequenced in a study of shared clonotypes between healthy human individuals. Here immunoSEQ multiplex PCR was the method, and the copy in TCRdb shows in-frame clones only, minus some. Altogether approximately 2,000,000 clones are present, around 92% being singletons, with the ten largest covering around 0.4%. The sequenced material came from naive CD4+ T cells from PBMCs. Subset: CD45RA+ positively selected. The receptors originated from a man younger than 35 in good health. Some clones in this sample may be carry-over from other donors' samples.

About this clone itself: Additional DNA sequences in this sample encode the identical CDR3. The rearrangement uses TRBV6-1 and TRBJ1-2; maybe TRBD1 (6 bases). Per germline, CDR1 MNHNS and CDR2 SASEGT. V lost 6 bases, J lost 5 bases, and 10 bases lay in between. This CDR3 comprises 12 residues. This CDR3 reads CASRTQGYGYTF. CDR3 nucleotides: TGTGCCAGCAGAACGCAGGGGTATGGCTACACCTTC.

The genes are TRBV5-8 and TRBJ1-5; D may be TRBD1 (6 bases). The V end was cut by 4 bases, the J end by 7 bases, with 12 bases between. CDR3 length: 13 amino acids. Germline CDR1 is SGHTS and CDR2 is YDEGEE. CDR3 in DNA: TGTGCCAGCAGCGGGACACTCCTCCAGCCCCAGCATTTT. Translation: CASSGTLLQPQHF.

This chain connects TRBV27 to TRBJ2-3; D uncertain. V lost 6 bases, J lost 2 bases, and 9 bases lay in between. This CDR3 spans 13 amino acids. CDR1 MNHEY and CDR2 SMNVEV come from the germline V gene (reference sequence). Here the CDR3 DNA reads TGTGCCAGCAGAGACCTCGACACAGATACGCAGTATTTT. Translating it yields CASRDLDTDTQYF.

As concerns this clone: Additional DNA sequences in this sample encode the identical CDR3. The rearrangement joins TRBV29-1 to TRBJ2-7; D gene ambiguous. The CDR3 has 12 residues. CDR1 and CDR2 (germline): SQVTM, ANQGSEA. V gave up 4 bases and J gave up 2 bases, with 9 bases separating them. The CDR3 DNA follows: TGCAGCGTTGGGGCAGGACCCTACGAGCAGTACTTC. Amino acids: CSVGAGPYEQYF.

Regarding this clone: This sample includes further DNA sequences coding for the same CDR3. This chain joins TRBV7-9 and TRBJ2-1; D not resolved. Germline V gene lookup returns CDR1 SEHNR and CDR2 FQNEAQ (reference sequence). The length of the CDR3 is 12 residues. Trimming cost V 1 base and J 8 bases, with 6 bases left between them. CDR3 sequence: CASSLVADEQFF. The DNA for the CDR3 is TGTGCCAGCAGCTTAGTCGCGGATGAGCAGTTCTTC.

CDR3 sequence (DNA): TGTGCCAGCAGTCCCGCGGGGGACAGGCCCTACGAGCAGTACTTC. Its translation is CASSPAGDRPYEQYF. The chain employs TRBV27 and TRBJ2-7; D is perhaps TRBD1 (8 bases). Looked up from germline, CDR1 is MNHEY and CDR2 is SMNVEV (reference sequence). The V and J ends lost 5 bases and 2 bases respectively, with 16 bases between them. The CDR3 is 15 amino acids.

The V call is TRBV29-1, the J call TRBJ2-1, with TRBD2 matching over 7 bases. The germline CDR1 and CDR2 sequences are SQVTM and ANQGSEA. The CDR3 spans 14 residues. V shed 3 bases, J shed 9 bases, and the junction held 11 bases outside the gene matches. In DNA, the CDR3 is TGCAGCGTTGATAAGCTAGCGGTACCTGGTGAGCAGTTCTTC. This sequence encodes CSVDKLAVPGEQFF.

The chain is built from TRBV28 and TRBJ2-6, with a possible D match to TRBD2 (5 bases). The CDR3 runs 16 residues. Germline V lookup: CDR1 MDHEN, CDR2 SYDVKM. V was cut by 5 bases and J by 0 bases, with 11 bases left in between. The CDR3 DNA reads TGTGCCAGCAGTCCCCTGCGGGTCTCTGGGGCCAACGTCCTGACTTTC. This encodes CASSPLRVSGANVLTF. Looking up the rest from reference TRBV28 and TRBJ2-6 gives the full variable domain: DVKVTQSSRYLVKRTGEKVFLECVQDMDHENMFWYRQDPGLGLRLIYFSYDVKMKEKGDIPEGYSVSREKKERFSLILESASTNQTSMYLCASSPLRVSGANVLTFGAGSRLTVL.

The V call is TRBV28, the J call TRBJ2-3; TRBD1 or TRBD2 may be the D gene (5 bases each). Germline V gives CDR1 MDHEN, CDR2 SYDVKM. Trimming removed 7 bases from V and 7 bases from J, with 18 bases in between. The CDR3 loop spans 14 amino acids. The chain's CDR3 is CASKWGSDGNTQYF. DNA for the CDR3: TGTGCCAGCAAATGGGGGTCCGACGGGAATACGCAGTATTTT.

This chain uses TRBV9 with TRBJ1-1; TRBD1 might be the D (6 bases). V lost 4 bases to trimming and J lost 6 bases, with 13 bases between them. Germline V gene data show CDR1 as SGDLS and CDR2 as YYNGEE. This CDR3 comprises 13 residues. This CDR3 reads CASSPSGGPEAFF. The CDR3 DNA follows: TGTGCCAGCAGCCCTTCCGGGGGGCCTGAAGCTTTCTTT.

In regard to this clone: Other DNA sequences in this specimen translate into the identical CDR3. The CDR3: CASSLGTGSTDTQYF. In DNA, the CDR3 is TGTGCCAGCAGCTTAGGGACAGGGAGCACAGATACGCAGTATTTT. V is TRBV7-3 and J is TRBJ2-3; 9 positions match TRBD1. Germline trimming cut 2 bases from V and 0 bases from J; bases unmatched to any gene: 0. CDR1 is SGHTA, CDR2 FQGTGA, per germline. CDR3 length: 15 residues.

J is TRBJ2-5 and V is TRBV4-1; 8 bases fit TRBD2. This CDR3 contains 15 residues. V gave up 7 bases and J gave up 1 base; unmatched junction bases: 8. CDR1 is MGHRA, CDR2 YSYEKL, per germline. CDR3 coding DNA: TGCGCCAGCATGTCCGGGACTAGATCCCAAGAGACCCAGTACTTC. Translation gives CASMSGTRSQETQYF.

The rearrangement joins TRBV30 to TRBJ1-1, with unresolved D. Looked up from germline, CDR1 is GTSNPN and CDR2 is SVGIG (reference sequence). V shed 8 bases and J shed 5 bases, with 12 bases lying between them. The CDR3 is made up of 11 amino acids. The DNA for the CDR3 is TGTGCCGGCCGAGATTCGACTGAAGCTTTCTTT. This codes for CAGRDSTEAFF.

This chain connects TRBV27 to TRBJ1-5, with TRBD1 matching over 12 bases. Trimming cost V 10 bases and J 5 bases; bases outside gene matches: 9. The CDR3 has 15 residues. Germline V lookup: CDR1 MNHEY, CDR2 SMNVEV (reference sequence). The CDR3 DNA follows: TGTGCCACCGCAACGGGGACAGGGGGCGATCAGCCCCAGCATTTT. Protein product: CATATGTGGDQPQHF.

The chain employs TRBV9 and TRBJ2-1, with 12 bases that match TRBD2. Germline V gene data show CDR1 as SGDLS and CDR2 as YYNGEE. The CDR3 totals 17 residues. After removal of 4 bases from V and 6 bases from J, the junction contained 11 bases not matched to a gene. In nucleotides, the CDR3 is TGTGCCAGCAGCTCACGACTAGCGGGGGCGGGGAGCAATGAGCAGTTCTTC. Protein sequence: CASSSRLAGAGSNEQFF.

The V call is TRBV6-1, the J call TRBJ2-5; tentative D call: TRBD1 (6 bases). Trimming removed 5 bases from V and 5 bases from J, with 12 bases in between. CDR1 MNHNS and CDR2 SASEGT come from the germline V gene. The CDR3 runs 13 residues. CDR3 sequence reads: CASSPTGMETQYF. DNA for the CDR3: TGTGCCAGCAGTCCCACAGGGATGGAGACCCAGTACTTC.

The J gene is TRBJ1-2, the V gene TRBV6-1, with a tentative D call TRBD1 (5 bases). CDR1 is MNHNS and CDR2 is SASEGT in the germline V gene. Trimming removed 2 bases at V and 8 bases at J, with 15 bases between. The CDR3 runs 14 residues. CDR3 nucleotides: TGTGCCAGCAGTGAATATTCAGGGCTGGGCGGCTACACCTTC. Translated, it gives CASSEYSGLGGYTF.

This chain connects TRBV5-1 to TRBJ1-1; D is perhaps TRBD1 (5 bases). V shed 4 bases and J shed 5 bases, with 15 bases lying between them. This CDR3 is 14 amino acids long. Germline V gives CDR1 SGHRS, CDR2 YFSETQ. CDR3 in DNA: TGCGCCAGCAGCCCCGGTTCGGGGGAGACTGAAGCTTTCTTT. This translates into CASSPGSGETEAFF.

The V call is TRBV9, the J call TRBJ2-1; D call uncertain. This CDR3 is 16 amino acids long. Germline assignment: CDR1 SGDLS and CDR2 YYNGEE. The V end lost 4 bases, the J end lost 0 bases, and 14 bases lay between the germline ends. Written as DNA, the CDR3 is TGTGCCAGCAGCCCGGGCGGAACCCGCTCCTACAATGAGCAGTTCTTC. Protein product: CASSPGGTRSYNEQFF.

The gene calls are TRBV2 and TRBJ2-3, with 11 positions matching TRBD2. This CDR3 region has 17 residues. J gave up 0 bases and V 7 bases, and 9 bases lay outside the gene matches. Germline lookup yields CDR1 SNHLY and CDR2 FYNNEI. The CDR3 region has the DNA TGTGCCAGCATGGGGCTAGCGGGAGGCCCAAGCACAGATACGCAGTATTTT. Translation: CASMGLAGGPSTDTQYF.

The chain links TRBV5-1 to TRBJ1-1; 7 bases are a match to TRBD1. This CDR3 contains 15 residues. CDR1 and CDR2 from the germline V gene are SGHRS and YFSETQ. V dropped 2 bases and J dropped 0; count of bases not matched to a gene: 4. The CDR3 is CASSFYRGMNTEAFF. CDR3 coding DNA: TGCGCCAGCAGCTTCTACAGGGGAATGAACACTGAAGCTTTCTTT. Supplemented by reference TRBV5-1 and TRBJ1-1, the full variable domain reads KAGVTQTPRYLIKTRGQQVTLSCSPISGHRSVSWYQQTPGQGLQFLFEYFSETQRNKGNFPGRFSGRQFSNSRSEMNVSTLELGDSALYLCASSFYRGMNTEAFFGQGTRLTVV.

This chain links TRBV6-5 with TRBJ2-2; TRBD2 aligns across 9 bases. CDR3 length equals 15 residues. J gave up 6 bases and V 6 bases, and 8 bases lay outside the gene matches. Looked up from germline, CDR1 is MNHEY and CDR2 is SVGAGI. CDR3 bases: TGTGCCAGCAGGCCACCCCTAGCGGGGCCCGGGGAGCTGTTTTTT. Translation gives CASRPPLAGPGELFF.

The chain carries TRBV28 and TRBJ2-6; TRBD2 might be the D (7 bases). CDR1 and CDR2 (germline): MDHEN, SYDVKM. The CDR3 length is 15 residues. V was pared by 6 bases and J by 4 bases, with 13 bases between. The CDR3 coding sequence is TGTGCCAGCAGCCCGGGGGGCGGCGGGGCCAACGTCCTGACTTTC. Protein sequence: CASSPGGGGANVLTF.

The V call is TRBV5-1, the J call TRBJ2-1, with 12 bases matching TRBD2. Trimming removed 0 bases from V and 7 bases from J; junction bases left unmatched: 11. Germline CDR1 reads SGHRS; CDR2 reads YFSETQ. This CDR3 spans 18 amino acids. The CDR3 sequence is CASSLEASGRAGPNEQFF. The DNA for the CDR3 is TGCGCCAGCAGCTTGGAGGCTAGCGGGAGGGCGGGCCCAAATGAGCAGTTCTTC.

This chain joins TRBV25-1 and TRBJ1-3, with a possible D match to TRBD1 (6 bases). V lost 4 bases and J 8 bases, leaving 18 bases between the germline ends. The CDR3 loop spans 15 amino acids. The germline V gene has CDR1 MGHDK and CDR2 SYGVNS. The CDR3 sequence is CASSGRQAATDTIYF. In DNA, the CDR3 is TGTGCCAGCAGTGGCCGACAGGCGGCAACGGACACCATATATTTT.

The chain employs TRBV28 and TRBJ2-3, with 10 positions matching TRBD2. CDR3 length equals 16 residues. CDR1 is MDHEN, CDR2 SYDVKM, per germline. J was trimmed by 3 bases and V by 2 bases; bases with no gene match: 5. CDR3 bases: TGTGCCAGCAGTTTAACGGGACTAGCGAGGACAGATACGCAGTATTTT. It yields the protein CASSLTGLARTDTQYF. Together with reference TRBV28 and TRBJ2-3, the CDR3 gives the full variable domain: DVKVTQSSRYLVKRTGEKVFLECVQDMDHENMFWYRQDPGLGLRLIYFSYDVKMKEKGDIPEGYSVSREKKERFSLILESASTNQTSMYLCASSLTGLARTDTQYFGPGTRLTVL.

The chain joins TRBV18 to TRBJ2-3; TRBD2 matches 8 bases. V shed 5 bases and J 10 bases; nucleotides not matched to a gene: 14. Germline V gives CDR1 KGHSH, CDR2 LQKENI. CDR3 size: 15 residues. The CDR3 DNA is TGTGCCAGCTCATCAGCGCAAGCGGGACTAGGTCCGCAGTATTTT. Its translation is CASSSAQAGLGPQYF. Drawing the rest from reference TRBV18 and TRBJ2-3, the complete variable domain is NAGVMQNPRHLVRRRGQEARLRCSPMKGHSHVYWYRQLPEEGLKFMVYLQKENIIDESGMPKERFSAEFPKEGPSILRIQQVVRGDSAAYFCASSSAQAGLGPQYFGPGTRLTVL.

This clone occurred once. CDR3 loop: CASSLSQGAGEKLFF. The DNA for the CDR3 is TGTGCCAGCAGCCTTTCACAGGGGGCTGGTGAAAAACTGTTTTTT. This chain uses TRBV6-1 with TRBJ1-4, with 9 bases aligning to TRBD1. CDR1 is MNHNS, CDR2 SASEGT, per germline. CDR3 length equals 15 residues. Trimming at V came to 6 bases and at J to 7 bases, leaving 9 bases not matched to a gene.

The chain recombines TRBV6-5 with TRBJ2-7; no reliable D call. Trimming cost V 4 bases and J 0 bases, with 13 bases left between them. Germline CDR1 reads MNHEY; CDR2 reads SVGAGI. This CDR3 region has 15 residues. The CDR3 region is CASSSPSSVSYEQYF. The CDR3 DNA reads as TGTGCCAGCAGTTCCCCCTCCTCAGTCTCCTACGAGCAGTACTTC.

This clone was seen just once. This chain's CDR3 is CASSVGTSGRALYNEQFF. CDR3 sequence (DNA): TGTGCCAGCAGCGTTGGGACTAGCGGGAGGGCCCTATACAATGAGCAGTTCTTC. The V gene is TRBV9, the J gene TRBJ2-1, with 16 positions matching TRBD2. This CDR3 is built from 18 residues. V was pared by 2 bases and J by 4 bases, with 6 bases of the junction left unmatched. Per germline, CDR1 SGDLS and CDR2 YYNGEE.